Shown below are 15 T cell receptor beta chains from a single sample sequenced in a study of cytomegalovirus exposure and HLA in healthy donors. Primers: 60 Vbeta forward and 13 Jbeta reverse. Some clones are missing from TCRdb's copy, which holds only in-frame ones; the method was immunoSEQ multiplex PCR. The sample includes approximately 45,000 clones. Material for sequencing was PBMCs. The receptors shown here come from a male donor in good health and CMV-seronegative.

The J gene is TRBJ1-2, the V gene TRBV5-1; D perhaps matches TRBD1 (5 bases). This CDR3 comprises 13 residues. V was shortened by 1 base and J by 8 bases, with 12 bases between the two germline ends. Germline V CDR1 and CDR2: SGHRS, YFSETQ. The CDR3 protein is CASSLSGREGYTF. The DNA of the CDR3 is TGCGCCAGCAGCTTGTCCGGCAGGGAAGGCTACACCTTC.

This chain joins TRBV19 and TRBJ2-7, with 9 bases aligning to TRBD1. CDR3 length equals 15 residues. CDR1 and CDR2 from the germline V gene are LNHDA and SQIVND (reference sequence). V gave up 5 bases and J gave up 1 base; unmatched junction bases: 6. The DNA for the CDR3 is TGTGCCAGTAGTGTCGGGACAGGGCTATCCTACGAGCAGTACTTC. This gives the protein CASSVGTGLSYEQYF.

The CDR3 region is CASSVAIGVTTEAFF. The DNA for the CDR3 is TGTGCCAGCAGCGTAGCTATCGGGGTAACGACTGAAGCTTTCTTT. V usage is TRBV9 and J usage is TRBJ1-1; D remains unclear. CDR1 and CDR2 (germline): SGDLS, YYNGEE. V shed 0 bases and J shed 5 bases, with 14 bases lying between them. The CDR3 is 15 amino acids.

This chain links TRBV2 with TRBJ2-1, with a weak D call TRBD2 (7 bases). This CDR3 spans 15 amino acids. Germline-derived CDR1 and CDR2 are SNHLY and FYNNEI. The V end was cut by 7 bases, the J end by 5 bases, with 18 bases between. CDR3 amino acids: CASIPGGKGNNEQFF. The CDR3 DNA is TGTGCCAGCATTCCGGGGGGCAAGGGGAACAATGAGCAGTTCTTC.

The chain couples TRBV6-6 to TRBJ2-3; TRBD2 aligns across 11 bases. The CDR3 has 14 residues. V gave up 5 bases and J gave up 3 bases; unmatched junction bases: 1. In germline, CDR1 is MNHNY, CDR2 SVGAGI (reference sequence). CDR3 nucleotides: TGTGCCAGCAGTACTAGCGGGGGAACAGATACGCAGTATTTT. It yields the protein CASSTSGGTDTQYF.

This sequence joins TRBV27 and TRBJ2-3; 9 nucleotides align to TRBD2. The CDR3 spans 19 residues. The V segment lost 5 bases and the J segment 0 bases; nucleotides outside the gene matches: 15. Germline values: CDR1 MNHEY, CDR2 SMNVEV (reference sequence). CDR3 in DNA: TGTGCCAGCAGTCCATCCCGAGGGCGGGGGGGTTTTAGCACAGATACGCAGTATTTT. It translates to CASSPSRGRGGFSTDTQYF.

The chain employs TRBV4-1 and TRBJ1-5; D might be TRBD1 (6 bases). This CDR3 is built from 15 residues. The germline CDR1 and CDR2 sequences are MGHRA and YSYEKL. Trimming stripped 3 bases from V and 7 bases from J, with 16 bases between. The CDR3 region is CASSQLQGNKQPQHF. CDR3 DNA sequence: TGCGCCAGCAGCCAGCTACAGGGTAATAAACAGCCCCAGCATTTT.

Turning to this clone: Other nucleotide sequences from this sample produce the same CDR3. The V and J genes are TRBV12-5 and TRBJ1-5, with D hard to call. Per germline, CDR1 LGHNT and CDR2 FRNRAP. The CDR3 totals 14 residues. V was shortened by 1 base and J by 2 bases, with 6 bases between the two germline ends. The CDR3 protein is CASGLGQGNQPQHF. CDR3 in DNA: TGTGCTAGTGGTTTGGGGCAGGGCAATCAGCCCCAGCATTTT.

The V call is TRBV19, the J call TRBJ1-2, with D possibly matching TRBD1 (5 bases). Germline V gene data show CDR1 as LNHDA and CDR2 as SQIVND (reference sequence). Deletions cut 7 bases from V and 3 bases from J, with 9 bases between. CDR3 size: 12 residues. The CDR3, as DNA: TGTGCCAGTAAGGAGGGGTACTATGGCTACACCTTC. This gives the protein CASKEGYYGYTF.

CDR3 region: CASSEERGGYTF. Here the CDR3 DNA reads TGCGCCAGCAGTGAGGAGAGAGGGGGCTACACCTTC. The chain combines TRBV10-2 with TRBJ1-2; D call uncertain. Germline lookup yields CDR1 WSHSY and CDR2 SAAADI. The CDR3 is 12 residues long. The V and J ends lost 2 bases and 8 bases respectively, with 9 bases between them.

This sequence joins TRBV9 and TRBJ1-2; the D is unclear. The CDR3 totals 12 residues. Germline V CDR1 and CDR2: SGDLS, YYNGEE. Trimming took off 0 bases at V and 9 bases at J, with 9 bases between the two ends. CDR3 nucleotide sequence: TGTGCCAGCAGCGTAGGAGCAGGCAGCTACACCTTC. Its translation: CASSVGAGSYTF. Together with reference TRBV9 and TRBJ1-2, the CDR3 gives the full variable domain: DSGVTQTPKHLITATGQRVTLRCSPRSGDLSVYWYQQSLDQGLQFLIQYYNGEERAKGNILERFSAQQFPDLHSELNLSSLELGDSALYFCASSVGAGSYTFGSGTRLTVV.

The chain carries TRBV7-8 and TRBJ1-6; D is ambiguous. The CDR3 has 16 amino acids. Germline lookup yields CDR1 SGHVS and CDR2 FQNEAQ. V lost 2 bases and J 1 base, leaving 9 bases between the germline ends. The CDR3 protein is CASSLMGLSYNSPLHF. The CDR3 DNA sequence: TGTGCCAGCAGCTTAATGGGCCTATCCTATAATTCACCCCTCCACTTT.

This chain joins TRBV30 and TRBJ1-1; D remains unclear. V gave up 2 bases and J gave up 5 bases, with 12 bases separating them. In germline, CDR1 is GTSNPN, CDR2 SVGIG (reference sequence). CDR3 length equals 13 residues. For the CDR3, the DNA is TGTGCCTGGAGTAAGTCTGCGGGAACTGAAGCTTTCTTT. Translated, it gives CAWSKSAGTEAFF.

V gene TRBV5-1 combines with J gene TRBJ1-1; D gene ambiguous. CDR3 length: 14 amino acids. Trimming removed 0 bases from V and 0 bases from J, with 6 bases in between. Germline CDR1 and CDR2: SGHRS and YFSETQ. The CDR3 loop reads CASSLAQMNTEAFF. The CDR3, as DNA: TGCGCCAGCAGCTTGGCCCAGATGAACACTGAAGCTTTCTTT.

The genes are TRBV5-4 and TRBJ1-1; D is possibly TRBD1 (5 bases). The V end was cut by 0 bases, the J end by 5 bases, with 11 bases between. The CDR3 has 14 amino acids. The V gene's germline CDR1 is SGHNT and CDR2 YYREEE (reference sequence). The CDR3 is CASSLEEGRTEAFF. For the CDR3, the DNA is TGTGCCAGCAGCTTGGAAGAGGGGAGGACTGAAGCTTTCTTT. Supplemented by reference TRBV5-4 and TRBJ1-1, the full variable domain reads ETGVTQSPTHLIKTRGQQVTLRCSSQSGHNTVSWYQQALGQGPQFIFQYYREEENGRGNFPPRFSGLQFPNYSSELNVNALELDDSALYLCASSLEEGRTEAFFGQGTRLTVV.